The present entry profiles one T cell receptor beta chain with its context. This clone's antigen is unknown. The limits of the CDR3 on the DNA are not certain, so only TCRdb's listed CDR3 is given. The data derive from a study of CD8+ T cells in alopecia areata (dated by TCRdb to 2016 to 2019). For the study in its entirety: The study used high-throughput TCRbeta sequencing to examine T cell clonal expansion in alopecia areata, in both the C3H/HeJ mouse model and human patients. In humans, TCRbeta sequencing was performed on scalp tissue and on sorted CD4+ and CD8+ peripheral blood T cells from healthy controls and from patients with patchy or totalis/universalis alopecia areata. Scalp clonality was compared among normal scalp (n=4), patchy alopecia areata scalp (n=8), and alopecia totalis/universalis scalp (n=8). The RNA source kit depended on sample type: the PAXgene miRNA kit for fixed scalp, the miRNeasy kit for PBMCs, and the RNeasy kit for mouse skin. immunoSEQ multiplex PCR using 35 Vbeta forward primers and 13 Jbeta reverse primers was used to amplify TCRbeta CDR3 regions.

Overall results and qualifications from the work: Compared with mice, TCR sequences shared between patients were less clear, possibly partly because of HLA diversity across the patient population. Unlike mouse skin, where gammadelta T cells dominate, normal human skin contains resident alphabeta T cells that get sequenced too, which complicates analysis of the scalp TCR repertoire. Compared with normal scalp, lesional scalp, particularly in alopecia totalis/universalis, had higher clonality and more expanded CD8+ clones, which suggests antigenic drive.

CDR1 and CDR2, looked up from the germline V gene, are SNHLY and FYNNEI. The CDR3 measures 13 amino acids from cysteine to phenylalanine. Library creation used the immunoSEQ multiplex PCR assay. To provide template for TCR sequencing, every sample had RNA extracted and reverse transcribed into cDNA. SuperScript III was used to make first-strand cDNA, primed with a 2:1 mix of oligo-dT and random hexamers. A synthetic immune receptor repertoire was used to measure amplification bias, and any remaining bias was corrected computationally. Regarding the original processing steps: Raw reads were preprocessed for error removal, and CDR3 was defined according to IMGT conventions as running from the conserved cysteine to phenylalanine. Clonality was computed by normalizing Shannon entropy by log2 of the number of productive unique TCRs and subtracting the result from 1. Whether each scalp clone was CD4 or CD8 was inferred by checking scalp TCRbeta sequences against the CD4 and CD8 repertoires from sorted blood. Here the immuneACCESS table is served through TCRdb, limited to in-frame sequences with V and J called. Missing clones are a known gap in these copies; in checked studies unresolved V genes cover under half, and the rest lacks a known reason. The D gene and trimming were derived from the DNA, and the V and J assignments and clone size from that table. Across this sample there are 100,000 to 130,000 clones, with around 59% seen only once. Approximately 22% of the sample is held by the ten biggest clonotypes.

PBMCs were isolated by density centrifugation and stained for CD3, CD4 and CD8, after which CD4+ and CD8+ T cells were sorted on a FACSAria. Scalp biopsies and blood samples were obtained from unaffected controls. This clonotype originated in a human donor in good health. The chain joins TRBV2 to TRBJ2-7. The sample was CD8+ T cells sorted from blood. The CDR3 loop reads CASSSGSAYEQYF.